This record looks at one T cell receptor beta chain sequence and its context. The entry originates in a study of T cell changes during pregnancy in multiple sclerosis. Assay used: immunoSEQ multiplex PCR; TCRdb lists only in-frame clones, some missing. The repertoire holds about 24,000 clones, around 84% seen once, with approximately 0.98% in the top ten. This CDR3 has 15 amino acids. The ends lost 7 bases at V and 4 bases at J; junction bases unmatched: 10. The germline CDR1 and CDR2 sequences are MNHNY and SVGAGI (reference sequence). The TCR sequence derives from a female donor in good health, enrolled as a control in a pregnancy study. The source material was CD4+ T cells from peripheral blood mononuclear cells, sampled in the second trimester of pregnancy. This chain connects TRBV6-6 to TRBJ2-1; 7 bases are a match to TRBD2. The CDR3 DNA reads as TGTGCCAGCATCCCAGGACTAGAGAGGTACAATGAGCAGTTCTTC. Translation gives CASIPGLERYNEQFF.